These 16 T cell receptor beta chains were all obtained from the same sample, sequenced in a study of radiotherapy plus CTLA-4 blockade in lung cancer. The protocol was immunoSEQ multiplex PCR, while the TCRdb copy is restricted to in-frame clones and leaves out a portion. The table has some 62,000 clones, 70% to 80% seen once. This sample comprised peripheral blood, obtained from a patient treated with radiotherapy plus ipilimumab. All receptors come from a human donor with non-small cell lung cancer who had a complete response to radiotherapy plus ipilimumab.

The rearrangement joins TRBV27 to TRBJ2-3; D might be TRBD2 (6 bases). With 5 bases removed from V and 2 bases from J, the gap between germline ends came to 26 bases. The CDR3 consists of 19 residues. Germline V gene data show CDR1 as MNHEY and CDR2 as SMNVEV (reference sequence). The CDR3 sequence is CASSTPRISTRELTDTQYF. CDR3 DNA: TGTGCCAGCAGTACCCCCAGAATCTCGACTAGGGAGCTCACAGATACGCAGTATTTT.

The chain joins TRBV18 to TRBJ2-2; 11 nucleotides align to TRBD2. Germline CDR1 reads KGHSH; CDR2 reads LQKENI. The CDR3 runs to 15 residues. Trimming cost V 5 bases and J 3 bases; bases outside gene matches: 2. The DNA for the CDR3 is TGTGCCAGCTCAACGGGACTAGCGGACACCGGGGAGCTGTTTTTT. Its translation: CASSTGLADTGELFF.

This sequence joins TRBV29-1 and TRBJ1-1; 7 bases are shared with TRBD1. The CDR3 totals 13 residues. The trim removed 7 bases at V and 0 bases at J, leaving 5 bases unmatched. Germline V lookup: CDR1 SQVTM, CDR2 ANQGSEA. DNA of the CDR3: TGCAGCGCTAAGACAGGGATGAACACTGAAGCTTTCTTT. Protein: CSAKTGMNTEAFF. The variable domain in full, completed from reference TRBV29-1 and TRBJ1-1, reads SAVISQKPSRDICQRGTSLTIQCQVDSQVTMMFWYRQQPGQSLTLIATANQGSEATYESGFVIDKFPISRPNLTFSTLTVSNMSPEDSSIYLCSAKTGMNTEAFFGQGTRLTVV.

The V gene is TRBV30, the J gene TRBJ2-7; D is tentatively TRBD1 or TRBD2 (5 bases each). The CDR3 length is 14 residues. Germline CDR1 and CDR2: GTSNPN and SVGIG (reference sequence). Deletions cut 0 bases from V and 6 bases from J, with 15 bases between. Here the CDR3 DNA reads TGTGCCTGGAGTGTACTAGTCAGGCAGGGCGAGCAGTACTTC. Translating it yields CAWSVLVRQGEQYF.

The rearrangement uses TRBV7-2 and TRBJ2-7, with D tentatively TRBD1 (5 bases). Germline CDR1 SGHTA, CDR2 FQGNSA. The V end was cut by 2 bases, the J end by 6 bases, with 20 bases between. The CDR3 is 16 amino acids. CDR3 loop: CASSLQGKNGNFEQYF. CDR3 in DNA: TGTGCCAGCAGCTTACAGGGTAAAAATGGGAACTTCGAGCAGTACTTC.

The rearrangement links TRBV30 to TRBJ2-6; D is uncertain. Germline CDR1 GTSNPN, CDR2 SVGIG (reference sequence). The V gene lost 3 bases and the J gene lost 1 base, with 10 bases spanning the gap. The CDR3 runs 15 residues. The CDR3 loop reads CAWSNPRSGANVLTF. The CDR3 DNA is TGTGCCTGGAGCAATCCGAGATCTGGGGCCAACGTCCTGACTTTC. Combining the CDR3 with reference TRBV30 and TRBJ2-6 gives the whole variable domain SQTIHQWPATLVQPVGSPLSLECTVEGTSNPNLYWYRQAAGRGLQLLFYSVGIGQISSEVPQNLSASRPQDRQFILSSKKLLLSDSGFYLCAWSNPRSGANVLTFGAGSRLTVL.

The table lists this clone with a count of one. The V and J genes are TRBV2 and TRBJ1-5; D is unresolved. Germline CDR1 reads SNHLY; CDR2 reads FYNNEI. Deletions cut 2 bases from V and 4 bases from J, with 9 bases between. CDR3 length equals 14 residues. The CDR3 sequence: CASSELGRNQPQHF. The CDR3 DNA sequence: TGTGCCAGCAGTGAACTCGGTAGGAATCAGCCCCAGCATTTT.

The J gene is TRBJ1-5, the V gene TRBV28, with 9 nucleotides matching TRBD1. V dropped 6 bases and J dropped 4; count of bases not matched to a gene: 7. CDR1 and CDR2 from the germline V gene are MDHEN and SYDVKM. The CDR3 is 15 amino acids. The CDR3 sequence is CASRQPGQGNQPQHF. Here the CDR3 DNA reads TGTGCCAGCAGGCAGCCGGGACAGGGAAATCAGCCCCAGCATTTT. The variable domain in full, completed from reference TRBV28 and TRBJ1-5, reads DVKVTQSSRYLVKRTGEKVFLECVQDMDHENMFWYRQDPGLGLRLIYFSYDVKMKEKGDIPEGYSVSREKKERFSLILESASTNQTSMYLCASRQPGQGNQPQHFGDGTRLSIL.

This clone appeared once. J is TRBJ1-2 and V is TRBV6-5; D not certain. The CDR3 is 14 amino acids. The V end was cut by 2 bases, the J end by 4 bases, with 11 bases between. Germline loops: CDR1 MNHEY, CDR2 SVGAGI. The CDR3 DNA reads as TGTGCCAGCAGTTACAAGGCAGATGGCTATGGCTACACCTTC. It is translated as CASSYKADGYGYTF.

The V call is TRBV11-3, the J call TRBJ1-1, with TRBD1 matching 9 bases. Germline V CDR1 and CDR2: SGHNT, YENEEA. V trimming: 8 bases; J trimming: 4 bases; junction bases outside the gene matches: 17. This CDR3 is built from 17 residues. CDR3 in DNA: TGTGCCAGCTCTAAGTCCGGACAGGGGAGATGGGCCACTGAAGCTTTCTTT. This translates into CASSKSGQGRWATEAFF.

J is TRBJ1-5 and V is TRBV5-1; D not certain. The CDR3 has 13 residues. Germline loops: CDR1 SGHRS, CDR2 YFSETQ. Trimming removed 3 bases at V and 7 bases at J, with 11 bases between. The CDR3 region has the DNA TGCGCCAGCAGCTACGCCCCTGGGCAGCCCCAGCATTTT. The encoded protein is CASSYAPGQPQHF.

The CDR3 sequence: CASSKPPASWYSQPQHF. In nucleotides, the CDR3 is TGTGCCAGCAGCAAACCCCCCGCGAGTTGGTACAGTCAGCCCCAGCATTTT. J is TRBJ1-5 and V is TRBV21-1; the tabulated D call, TRBD1, remains unverified against the DNA. TRBV21-1 is given as a pseudogene. The CDR3 consists of 17 residues.

A few counts support this clone. J is TRBJ2-1 and V is TRBV18; 11 nucleotides line up with TRBD2. Per the germline V gene, CDR1 is KGHSH and CDR2 is LQKENI. Trimming at V came to 3 bases and at J to 3 bases, leaving 16 bases not matched to a gene. The CDR3 extends over 20 amino acids. The CDR3 DNA reads as TGTGCCAGCTCACCCCTCGGGTTGACTAGCGGGGTCACTATCTACAATGAGCAGTTCTTC. The encoded protein is CASSPLGLTSGVTIYNEQFF.

V is TRBV28 and J is TRBJ1-4, with 7 positions matching TRBD1. CDR1 MDHEN and CDR2 SYDVKM come from the germline V gene. V shed 7 bases, J shed 8 bases, and the junction held 10 bases outside the gene matches. This CDR3 is built from 14 residues. The CDR3 bases are TGTGCCAGCACCAGGGGGGGGGAAGAGGAAAAACTGTTTTTT. Translating gives CASTRGGEEEKLFF.

The V gene is TRBV19, the J gene TRBJ1-1; TRBD1 agrees at 8 bases. The CDR3 runs 15 residues. Germline trimming cut 7 bases from V and 1 base from J; bases unmatched to any gene: 8. CDR1 is LNHDA, CDR2 SQIVND, per germline (reference sequence). The CDR3 spells CASNFIGQGNTEAFF. The CDR3 coding sequence is TGTGCCAGTAATTTCATCGGACAGGGGAACACTGAAGCTTTCTTT.

CDR3 protein: CAISEGIYEQYF. The CDR3 DNA reads TGTGCCATCAGTGAAGGGATCTACGAGCAGTACTTC. The rearrangement uses TRBV10-3 and TRBJ2-7; the D is unclear. Trimming took 3 bases from V and 3 from J, leaving 6 bases between them. CDR1 is ENHRY and CDR2 is SYGVKD in the germline V gene. This CDR3 region has 12 residues.